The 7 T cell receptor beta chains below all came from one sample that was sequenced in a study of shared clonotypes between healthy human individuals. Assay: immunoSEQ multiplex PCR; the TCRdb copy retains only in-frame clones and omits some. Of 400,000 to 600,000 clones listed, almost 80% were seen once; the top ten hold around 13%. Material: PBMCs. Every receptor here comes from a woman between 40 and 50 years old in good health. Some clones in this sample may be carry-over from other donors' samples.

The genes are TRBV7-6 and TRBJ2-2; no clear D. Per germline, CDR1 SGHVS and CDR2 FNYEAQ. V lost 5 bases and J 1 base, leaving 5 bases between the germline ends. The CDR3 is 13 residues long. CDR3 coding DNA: TGTGCCAGCAGCGGGGTGAACACCGGGGAGCTGTTTTTT. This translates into CASSGVNTGELFF.

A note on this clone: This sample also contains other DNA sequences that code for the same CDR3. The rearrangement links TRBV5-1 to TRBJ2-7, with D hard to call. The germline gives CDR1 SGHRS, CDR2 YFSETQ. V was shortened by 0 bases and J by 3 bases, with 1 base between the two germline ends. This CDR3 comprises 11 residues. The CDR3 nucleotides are TGCGCCAGCAGCTTGGGCTACGAGCAGTACTTC. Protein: CASSLGYEQYF.

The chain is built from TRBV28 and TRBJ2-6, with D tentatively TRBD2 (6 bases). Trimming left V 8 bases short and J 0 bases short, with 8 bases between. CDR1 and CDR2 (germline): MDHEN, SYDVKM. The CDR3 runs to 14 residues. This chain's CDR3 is CASRTNSGANVLTF. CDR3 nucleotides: TGTGCCAGCCGGACTAACTCTGGGGCCAACGTCCTGACTTTC.

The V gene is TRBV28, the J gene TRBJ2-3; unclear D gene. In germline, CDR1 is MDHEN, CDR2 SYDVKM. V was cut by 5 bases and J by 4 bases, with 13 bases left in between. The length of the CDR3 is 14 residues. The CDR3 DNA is TGTGCCAGCAGTCCTCCGCACCCCTCAGATACGCAGTATTTT. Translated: CASSPPHPSDTQYF.

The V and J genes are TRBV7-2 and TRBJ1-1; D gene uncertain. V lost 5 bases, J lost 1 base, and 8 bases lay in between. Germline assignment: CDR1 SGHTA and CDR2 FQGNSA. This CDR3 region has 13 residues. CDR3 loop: CASSTQQNTEAFF. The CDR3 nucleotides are TGTGCCAGCAGCACACAGCAGAACACTGAAGCTTTCTTT.

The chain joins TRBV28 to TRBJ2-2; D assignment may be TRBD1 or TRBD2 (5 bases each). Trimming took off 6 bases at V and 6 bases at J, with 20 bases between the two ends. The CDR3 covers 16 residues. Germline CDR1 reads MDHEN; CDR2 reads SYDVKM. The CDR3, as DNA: TGTGCCAGCAGCCCAGCCCCAGGTAGGGGACCCGGGGAGCTGTTTTTT. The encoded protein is CASSPAPGRGPGELFF.

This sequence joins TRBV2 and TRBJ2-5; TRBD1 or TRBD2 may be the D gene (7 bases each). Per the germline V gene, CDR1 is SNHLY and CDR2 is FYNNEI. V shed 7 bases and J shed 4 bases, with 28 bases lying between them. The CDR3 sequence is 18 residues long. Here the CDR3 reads CASMQGGVFGSRGETQYF. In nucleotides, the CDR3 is TGTGCCAGCATGCAGGGGGGGGTTTTTGGTTCCCGTGGAGAGACCCAGTACTTC.